This record concerns one T cell receptor beta chain sequence. Its specific antigen is unknown. The input lacks base qualities; no much larger clone sits a single base away. This sample is drawn from a study of CD8 T cells in ankylosing spondylitis (TCRdb year 2017). Regarding the study in general: The study set out to find disease-linked TCR variants by profiling T cell receptor beta repertoires in ankylosing spondylitis patients and healthy donors. Peripheral blood was sampled, and synovial fluid was also collected from ankylosing spondylitis patients. The whole study cohort included about a hundred healthy donors and some 27 ankylosing spondylitis patients.

Compared with germline, V lacks 3 bases and J lacks 0 bases; bases without a gene match: 16. The CDR1 and CDR2 encoded by the germline V gene are KGHSH and LQKENI. The CDR3 holds 20 amino acids from the cysteine to the phenylalanine. Kept here is only the CDR3 DNA, which spans 60 bases and is read in frame from base 1. The paper's findings and limits, for the study overall: A TCR beta motif of several highly homologous amino acid variants appeared characteristic of blood from ankylosing spondylitis patients. Some of the motif variants had been reported before in the synovial fluid and blood of reactive arthritis patients, a finding that suggests common disease-initiation mechanisms. In peripheral blood, the disease-linked clones were found at relatively low frequencies and had a CD8+ phenotype. Significant enrichment of the disease-linked clones was reported in matched synovial fluid samples from ankylosing spondylitis patients.

Sequencing instrument: Illumina HiSeq 2500. TCR beta libraries were prepared by quantitative 5'-RACE with molecular barcodes. As for how the authors treated the data: Disease-linked TCR variants were identified with a new computational method built on a probabilistic model of VDJ rearrangement. The raw public data were reprocessed by TCRdb itself: fastp quality trimming at Q25, MiXCR clonotype calling, in-frame beta chains only. Rows are unified per CDR3 protein, each entry keeping the most common DNA and genes. V and J calls and clone size were set by TCRdb, not the authors. Here the sample has hundreds of thousands of distinct CDR3 sequences; approximately 17% occur a single time. The top ten hold about 0.94% of the sample.

The TCR comes from a male donor with ankylosing spondylitis. The sequence joins TRBV18 to TRBJ2-1; 8 of the junction bases match TRBD2. Sample: blood, either unsorted or a sorted T cell fraction (not recorded which). CDR3 loop: CASSPYSGRESPFSYNEQFF. The DNA reads as follows: TGTGCCAGCTCACCCTACAGCGGGAGAGAATCACCTTTCTCCTACAATGAGCAGTTCTTC.